This T cell receptor (beta chain) was recovered during a study of blood T cell repertoires in COVID-19. Whole-study context: Whether acute or convalescent, the COVID-19 samples came from the United States, Italy and Spain.

Under the authors' procedure: Researchers report that nucleated cell counts were estimated from reference gene primer amplification. The method was immunoSEQ multiplex PCR; TCRdb's version includes in-frame clones alone and lacks a portion of them. The V and J calls and clone size are taken from that table; D and trimming were inferred from the DNA. The profile shows 100,000 or so clones, roughly 79% of them singletons. Per the germline V gene, CDR1 is MNHNS and CDR2 is SASEGT. CDR3 length: 16 amino acids. The germline V and J ends were trimmed by 3 bases and 2 bases, with 17 bases remaining between them. The count of this clone is one.

The sequenced sample consisted of peripheral blood. This sequence joins TRBV6-1 and TRBJ2-7, with a weak D call TRBD1 (5 bases). The origin of this receptor is a human donor in a cohort sampled during active COVID-19. CDR3 sequence reads: CASSDGWQGTTYEQYF. CDR3 sequence (DNA): TGTGCCAGCAGTGATGGGTGGCAGGGCACCACCTACGAGCAGTACTTC.